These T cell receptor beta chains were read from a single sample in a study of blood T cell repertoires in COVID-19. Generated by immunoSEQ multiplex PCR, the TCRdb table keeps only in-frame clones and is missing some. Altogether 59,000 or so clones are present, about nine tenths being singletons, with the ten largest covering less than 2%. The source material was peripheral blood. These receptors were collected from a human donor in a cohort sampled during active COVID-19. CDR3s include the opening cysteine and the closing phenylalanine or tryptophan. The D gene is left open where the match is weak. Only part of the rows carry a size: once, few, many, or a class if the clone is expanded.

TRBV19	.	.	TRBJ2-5	CAVAETGVNQETQYF	TGTGCCGTCGCGGAGACTGGAGTTAACCAAGAGACCCAGTACTTC
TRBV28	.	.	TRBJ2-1	CASSGSGTWNEQFF	TGTGCCAGCAGTGGCTCCGGGACATGGAATGAGCAGTTCTTC
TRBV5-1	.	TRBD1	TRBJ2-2	CASSLGDRDAGELFF	TGCGCCAGCAGCCTGGGGGACAGGGACGCCGGGGAGCTGTTTTTT
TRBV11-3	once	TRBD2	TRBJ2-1	CASSLTSGSYEQFF	TGTGCCAGCAGCTTAACTAGCGGGAGCTATGAGCAGTTCTTC
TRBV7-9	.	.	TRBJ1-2	CASSSGAANYGYTF	TGTGCCAGCAGCTCGGGAGCGGCTAACTATGGCTACACCTTC
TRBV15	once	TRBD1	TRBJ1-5	CATSPDRGGNQPQHF	TGTGCCACCAGCCCGGACAGGGGAGGCAATCAGCCCCAGCATTTT
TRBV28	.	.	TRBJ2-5	CASLQIYQETQYF	TGTGCCAGCCTACAGATTTACCAAGAGACCCAGTACTTC
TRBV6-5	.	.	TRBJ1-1	CASSSTGPMNTEAFF	TGTGCCAGCAGTTCCACAGGGCCCATGAACACTGAAGCTTTCTTT
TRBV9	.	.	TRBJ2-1	CASSVVGGEQFF	TGTGCCAGCAGCGTAGTCGGTGGTGAGCAGTTCTTC
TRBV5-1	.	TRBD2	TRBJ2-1	CASSTSGITNNEQFF	TGCGCCAGCAGCACTAGCGGGATCACGAACAATGAGCAGTTCTTC
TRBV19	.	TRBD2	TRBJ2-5	CASSISAGGEQETQYF	TGTGCCAGTAGTATCTCGGCGGGGGGGGAACAAGAGACCCAGTACTTC
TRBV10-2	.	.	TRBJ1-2	CASRWAAANYGYTF	TGCGCCAGCAGGTGGGCAGCAGCTAACTATGGCTACACCTTC
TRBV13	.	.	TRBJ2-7	CASCREKYEQYF	TGTGCCAGCTGTCGGGAGAAGTACGAGCAGTACTTC
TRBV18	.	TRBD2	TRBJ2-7	CASSQGGAREQYF	TGTGCCAGCTCACAGGGAGGGGCACGCGAGCAGTACTTC
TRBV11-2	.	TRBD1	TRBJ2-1	CASSFRTGGFNEQFF	TGTGCCAGCAGCTTCCGGACAGGGGGTTTTAATGAGCAGTTCTTC
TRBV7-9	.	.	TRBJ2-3	CASSLGLGGSTDTQYF	TGTGCCAGCAGCTTAGGATTGGGCGGGAGCACAGATACGCAGTATTTT
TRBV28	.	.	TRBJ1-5	CASSSMLRGLQPQHF	TGTGCCAGCAGCTCTATGTTAAGGGGGTTGCAGCCCCAGCATTTT
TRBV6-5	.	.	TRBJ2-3	CASSYSRQGWTDTQYF	TGTGCCAGCAGTTACTCGCGGCAGGGGTGGACAGATACGCAGTATTTT
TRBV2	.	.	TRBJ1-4	CASSEARRVGEKLFF	TGTGCCAGCAGTGAAGCCCGCAGGGTTGGGGAAAAACTGTTTTTT
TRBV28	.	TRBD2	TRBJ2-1	CASSRSSGRAMNEQFF	TGTGCCAGCAGCCGAAGTAGCGGGAGGGCCATGAATGAGCAGTTCTTC
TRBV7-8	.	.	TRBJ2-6	CASSFGRAGANVLTF	TGTGCCAGCAGCTTCGGCAGGGCCGGGGCCAACGTCCTGACTTTC
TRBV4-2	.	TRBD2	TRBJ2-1	CASSQEALTSGTFSYNEQFF	TGTGCCAGCAGCCAAGAAGCCCTGACTAGCGGAACCTTTTCCTACAATGAGCAGTTCTTC
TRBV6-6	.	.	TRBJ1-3	CASIRGDGGNTIYF	TGTGCCAGTATACGGGGGGACGGGGGAAACACCATATATTTT
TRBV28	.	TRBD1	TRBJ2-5	CASSFRQGARETQYF	TGTGCCAGCAGTTTTCGACAGGGGGCAAGGGAGACCCAGTACTTC
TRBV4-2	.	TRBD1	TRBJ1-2	CASSRRQGGNYGYTF	TGTGCCAGCAGCCGTCGACAGGGAGGAAACTATGGCTACACCTTC
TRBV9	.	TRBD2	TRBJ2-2	CASSVPSGAPGGELFF	TGTGCCAGCAGCGTACCTAGCGGGGCTCCTGGCGGGGAGCTGTTTTTT
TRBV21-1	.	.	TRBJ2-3	CASRDGLAGGPSPDTQYF	TGTGCCAGCAGGGACGGACTAGCGGGAGGGCCTAGCCCAGATACGCAGTATTTT
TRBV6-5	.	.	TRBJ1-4	CASSSGVWTNEKLFF	TGTGCCAGCAGTTCAGGGGTTTGGACTAATGAAAAACTGTTTTTT
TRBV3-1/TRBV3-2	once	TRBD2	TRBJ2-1	CASMGGSYNEQFF	TGTGCCAGCATGGGCGGGAGCTACAATGAGCAGTTCTTC
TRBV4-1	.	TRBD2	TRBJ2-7	CASSQVLGGDRSSYEQYF	TGCGCCAGCAGCCAAGTCCTGGGGGGGGACCGAAGCTCCTACGAGCAGTACTTC
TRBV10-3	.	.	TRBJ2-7	CAISESSGSSSEQYF	TGTGCCATCAGTGAGTCTAGCGGTTCCTCAAGCGAGCAGTACTTC
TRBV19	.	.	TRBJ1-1	CASSWDSTNTEAFF	TGTGCCAGTAGCTGGGACTCAACGAACACTGAAGCTTTCTTT
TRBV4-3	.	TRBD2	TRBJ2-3	CASSHHIAGVTDTQYF	TGCGCCAGCAGCCACCATATAGCGGGAGTAACAGATACGCAGTATTTT
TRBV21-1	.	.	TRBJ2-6	CASSKHVVSGISSGANVLTF	TGTGCCAGCAGCAAACACGTGGTAAGCGGAATAAGCTCTGGGGCCAACGTCCTGACTTTC
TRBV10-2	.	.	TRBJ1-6	CASGEGPLLHF	TGCGCCAGCGGAGAGGGCCCTTTACTCCACTTT